The 14 T cell receptor beta chains below were found in one sample sequenced in a study of identifying expanded T cells in peripheral blood. Method: immunoSEQ multiplex PCR; TCRdb's copy keeps in-frame clones and lacks some. The sample shows about 86,000 clones, 70% to 90% of them seen only once. Sequenced sample: blood. All receptors come from a person aged 18 to 70 in good health.

The rearrangement links TRBV7-2 to TRBJ2-1; 10 bases line up with TRBD2. This CDR3 comprises 16 residues. CDR1 is SGHTA and CDR2 is FQGNSA in the germline V gene. The V and J ends lost 5 bases and 5 bases, in that order; junction bases with no gene match: 9. The CDR3 reads CASSRTLAGGNNEQFF. Written as DNA, the CDR3 is TGTGCCAGCAGCCGAACCTTAGCGGGGGGTAACAATGAGCAGTTCTTC. The full variable domain, completed using reference TRBV7-2 and TRBJ2-1, is GAGVSQSPSNKVTEKGKDVELRCDPISGHTALYWYRQSLGQGLEFLIYFQGNSAPDKSGLPSDRFSAERTGGSVSTLTIQRTQQEDSAVYLCASSRTLAGGNNEQFFGPGTRLTVL.

The chain links TRBV6-5 to TRBJ2-2; perhaps TRBD2 as D (5 bases). The germline V gene encodes CDR1 MNHEY and CDR2 SVGAGI. The CDR3 has 14 amino acids. With 0 bases removed from V and 6 bases from J, the gap between germline ends came to 8 bases. The CDR3 sequence: CASSYSAGSGELFF. The CDR3 nucleotides read TGTGCCAGCAGTTACTCCGCGGGTTCCGGGGAGCTGTTTTTT.

Here the CDR3 reads CASSPPSQGGGYTF. In nucleotides, the CDR3 is TGTGCCAGCTCACCACCATCCCAGGGTGGTGGCTACACCTTC. This chain links TRBV18 with TRBJ1-2, with a tentative D call TRBD1 (5 bases). The length of the CDR3 is 14 residues. Trimming cost V 0 bases and J 7 bases, with 12 bases left between them. CDR1 KGHSH and CDR2 LQKENI come from the germline V gene. Full variable domain (remainder filled in from reference TRBV18 and TRBJ1-2): NAGVMQNPRHLVRRRGQEARLRCSPMKGHSHVYWYRQLPEEGLKFMVYLQKENIIDESGMPKERFSAEFPKEGPSILRIQQVVRGDSAAYFCASSPPSQGGGYTFGSGTRLTVV.

V is TRBV7-9 and J is TRBJ2-7, with TRBD2 matching 8 bases. The germline CDR1 and CDR2 sequences are SEHNR and FQNEAQ (reference sequence). The ends lost 4 bases at V and 10 bases at J; junction bases unmatched: 6. This CDR3 region has 12 residues. CDR3 amino acids: CASSWAGGEQYF. The CDR3, as DNA: TGTGCCAGCAGCTGGGCGGGGGGAGAACAGTACTTC.

The rearrangement uses TRBV5-1 and TRBJ1-2, with D possibly TRBD1 on 6 matching bases. The V gene's germline CDR1 is SGHRS and CDR2 YFSETQ. V dropped 2 bases and J dropped 6 bases, with 11 bases sitting between them. This CDR3 is 13 amino acids long. In DNA, the CDR3 is TGCGCCAGCAGCTTACTGACAGGAGATGGCTACACCTTC. Protein: CASSLLTGDGYTF.

The chain carries TRBV9 and TRBJ1-1; D is possibly TRBD1 (6 bases). V lost 4 bases and J 5 bases, leaving 18 bases between the germline ends. The length of the CDR3 is 15 residues. From germline, CDR1 is SGDLS and CDR2 YYNGEE. The CDR3 DNA sequence: TGTGCCAGCAGCCCCCATGTAGGGGGATTGACTGAAGCTTTCTTT. As protein: CASSPHVGGLTEAFF.

This clone has a handful of counts. V is TRBV18 and J is TRBJ1-5, with no clear D. V gave up 3 bases and J gave up 4 bases, with 7 bases separating them. Germline assignment: CDR1 KGHSH and CDR2 LQKENI. This CDR3 has 13 residues. The CDR3 loop reads CASSPQMNQPQHF. The CDR3 bases are TGTGCCAGCTCACCCCAGATGAATCAGCCCCAGCATTTT.

Comment on this clone: One end of the junction does not line up with germline, which may come from a read error. This sequence joins TRBV5-6 and TRBJ1-2; 7 nucleotides agree with TRBD1. Germline loops: CDR1 SGHDT, CDR2 YYEEEE. The CDR3 has 13 amino acids. The CDR3, as DNA: TGTGCCAGCAGCCCAGACAGGGCGAGCCCAGCCTCCTTC. This encodes CASSPDRASPASF.

The chain couples TRBV4-3 to TRBJ2-6; no clear D gene. The V end lost 4 bases, the J end lost 0 bases, and 7 bases lay between the germline ends. This CDR3 contains 15 residues. Germline V gene sequence: CDR1 LGHNA, CDR2 YSLEER. CDR3 sequence (DNA): TGCGCCAGCAGCCCGAGTAGCTCTGGGGCCAACGTCCTGACTTTC. Amino acid sequence: CASSPSSSGANVLTF.

In this sample, this clone turned up once. The chain employs TRBV6-5 and TRBJ2-5; tentative D call: TRBD2 (7 bases). The CDR3 has 15 amino acids. Germline V CDR1 and CDR2: MNHEY, SVGAGI. V was cut by 5 bases and J by 1 base, with 14 bases left in between. CDR3 region: CASSPYRGAQETQYF. The CDR3 DNA follows: TGTGCCAGCAGTCCCTATCGGGGGGCCCAAGAGACCCAGTACTTC.

The chain combines TRBV7-9 with TRBJ2-2; no clear D. With 2 bases removed from V and 3 bases from J, the gap between germline ends came to 4 bases. The germline CDR1 and CDR2 sequences are SEHNR and FQNEAQ (reference sequence). The CDR3 is made up of 13 amino acids. The CDR3, as DNA: TGTGCCAGCAGCTTAACAGACACCGGGGAGCTGTTTTTT. Amino acid sequence: CASSLTDTGELFF.

The chain joins TRBV7-2 to TRBJ2-7; 10 positions agree with TRBD1. CDR1 is SGHTA, CDR2 FQGNSA, per germline. V dropped 5 bases and J dropped 2; count of bases not matched to a gene: 9. The CDR3 covers 16 residues. The CDR3 loop is CASSPAGTGVAYEQYF. In DNA form, the CDR3 reads TGTGCCAGCAGCCCCGCCGGGACAGGGGTGGCCTACGAGCAGTACTTC. The full variable domain, completed using reference TRBV7-2 and TRBJ2-7, is GAGVSQSPSNKVTEKGKDVELRCDPISGHTALYWYRQSLGQGLEFLIYFQGNSAPDKSGLPSDRFSAERTGGSVSTLTIQRTQQEDSAVYLCASSPAGTGVAYEQYFGPGTRLTVT.

The V gene is TRBV6-6, the J gene TRBJ1-2; a weak D match, TRBD1 (5 bases). Looked up from germline, CDR1 is MNHNY and CDR2 is SVGAGI (reference sequence). The V and J ends lost 6 bases and 8 bases respectively, with 13 bases between them. The CDR3 covers 12 residues. Here the CDR3 DNA reads TGTGCCAGCAGCGAGGGGCCCGGCGGCTACACCTTC. It yields the protein CASSEGPGGYTF.

The chain carries TRBV18 and TRBJ2-3; possibly TRBD2 for D (5 bases). This CDR3 spans 16 amino acids. The V end was cut by 5 bases, the J end by 0 bases, with 15 bases between. Germline loops: CDR1 KGHSH, CDR2 LQKENI. The CDR3 spells CASSLLSGASTDTQYF. CDR3 DNA sequence: TGTGCCAGCTCATTACTGAGCGGAGCTAGCACAGATACGCAGTATTTT.